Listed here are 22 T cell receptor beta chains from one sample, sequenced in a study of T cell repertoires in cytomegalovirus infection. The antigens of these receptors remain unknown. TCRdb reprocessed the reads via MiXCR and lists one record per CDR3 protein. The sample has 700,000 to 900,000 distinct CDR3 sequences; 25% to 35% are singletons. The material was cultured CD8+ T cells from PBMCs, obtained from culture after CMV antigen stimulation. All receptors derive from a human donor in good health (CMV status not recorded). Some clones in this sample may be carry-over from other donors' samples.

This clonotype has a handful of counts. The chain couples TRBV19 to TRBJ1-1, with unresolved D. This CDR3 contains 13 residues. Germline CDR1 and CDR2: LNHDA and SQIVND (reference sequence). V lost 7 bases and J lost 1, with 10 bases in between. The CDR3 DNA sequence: TGTGCCAGTACAAGGTACGAGAACACTGAAGCTTTCTTT. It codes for CASTRYENTEAFF.

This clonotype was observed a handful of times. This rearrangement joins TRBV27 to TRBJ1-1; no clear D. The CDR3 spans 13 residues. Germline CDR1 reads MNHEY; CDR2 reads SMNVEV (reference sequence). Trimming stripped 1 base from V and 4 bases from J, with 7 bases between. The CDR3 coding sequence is TGTGCCAGCAGTTTATGGGTGAGCACTGAAGCTTTCTTT. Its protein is CASSLWVSTEAFF.

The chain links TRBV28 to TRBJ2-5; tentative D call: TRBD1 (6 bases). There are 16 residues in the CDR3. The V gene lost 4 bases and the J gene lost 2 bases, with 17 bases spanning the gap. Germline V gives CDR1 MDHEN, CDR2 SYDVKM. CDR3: CASSWTGRGKQETQYF. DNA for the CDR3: TGTGCCAGCAGTTGGACGGGCAGGGGCAAACAAGAGACCCAGTACTTC.

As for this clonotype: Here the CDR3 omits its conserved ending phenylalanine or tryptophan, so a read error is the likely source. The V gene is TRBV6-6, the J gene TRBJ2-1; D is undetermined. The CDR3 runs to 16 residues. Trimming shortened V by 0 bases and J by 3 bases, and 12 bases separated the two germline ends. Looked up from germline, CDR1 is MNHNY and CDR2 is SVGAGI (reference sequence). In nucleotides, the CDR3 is TGTGCCAGCAGTTACTCATCTAACTCCCTCTACAATGAGCAGTTCTCC. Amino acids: CASSYSSNSLYNEQFS.

The DNA of the CDR3 is TGCGCCAGCAGCCAGCTTGGGGGGAATGAAGCTTTCTTT. Its translation: CASSQLGGNEAFF. V gene TRBV4-1 combines with J gene TRBJ1-1; D might be TRBD1 (5 bases). Per germline, CDR1 MGHRA and CDR2 YSYEKL. The CDR3 is 13 amino acids. With 3 bases removed from V and 7 bases from J, the gap between germline ends came to 12 bases.

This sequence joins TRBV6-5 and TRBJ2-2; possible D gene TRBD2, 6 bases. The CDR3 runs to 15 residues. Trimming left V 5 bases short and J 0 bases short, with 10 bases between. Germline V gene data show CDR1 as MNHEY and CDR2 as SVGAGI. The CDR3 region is CASSPGLPNTGELFF. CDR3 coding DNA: TGTGCCAGCAGTCCGGGACTTCCGAACACCGGGGAGCTGTTTTTT.

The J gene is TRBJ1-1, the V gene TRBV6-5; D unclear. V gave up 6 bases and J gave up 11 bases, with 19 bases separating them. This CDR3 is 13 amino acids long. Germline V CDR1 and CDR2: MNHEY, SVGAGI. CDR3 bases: TGTGCCAGCAGCTCTGATCTCGGGTCTTTCGCTTTCTTT. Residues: CASSSDLGSFAFF.

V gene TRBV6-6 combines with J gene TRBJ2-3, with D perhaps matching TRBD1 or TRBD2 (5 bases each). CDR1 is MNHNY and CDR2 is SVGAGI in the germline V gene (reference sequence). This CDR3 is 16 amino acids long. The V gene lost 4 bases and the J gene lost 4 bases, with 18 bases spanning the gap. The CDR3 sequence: CASSLIPPGGPDTQYF. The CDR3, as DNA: TGTGCCAGCAGTTTAATCCCTCCTGGGGGACCAGATACGCAGTATTTT.

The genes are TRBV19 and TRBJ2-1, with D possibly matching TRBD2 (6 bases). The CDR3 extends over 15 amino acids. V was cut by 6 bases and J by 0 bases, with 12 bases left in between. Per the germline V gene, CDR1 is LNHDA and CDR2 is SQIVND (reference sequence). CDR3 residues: CASSSAGASYNEQFF. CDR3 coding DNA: TGTGCCAGTAGCTCAGCGGGTGCCTCCTACAATGAGCAGTTCTTC.

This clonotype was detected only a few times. CDR3: CASSLMAQANYGYTF. CDR3 DNA sequence: TGTGCCAGCAGTTTAATGGCACAGGCTAACTATGGCTACACCTTC. The rearrangement uses TRBV12-3 or TRBV12-4 and TRBJ1-2, with a possible D match to TRBD1 (5 bases). The CDR3 covers 15 residues. The V and J ends lost 2 bases and 0 bases respectively, with 10 bases between them.

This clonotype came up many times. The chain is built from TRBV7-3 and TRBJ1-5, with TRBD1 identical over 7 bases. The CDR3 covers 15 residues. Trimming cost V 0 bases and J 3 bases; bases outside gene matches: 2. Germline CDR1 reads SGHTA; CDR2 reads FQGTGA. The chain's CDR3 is CASSLTGGPNQPQHF. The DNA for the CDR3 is TGTGCCAGCAGCTTAACAGGGGGCCCCAATCAGCCCCAGCATTTT.

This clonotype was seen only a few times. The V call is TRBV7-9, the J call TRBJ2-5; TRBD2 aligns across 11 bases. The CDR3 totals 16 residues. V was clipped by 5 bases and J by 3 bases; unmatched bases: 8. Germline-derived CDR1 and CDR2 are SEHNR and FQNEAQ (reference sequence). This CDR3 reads CASSRELAGVEETQYF. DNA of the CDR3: TGTGCCAGCAGCCGTGAACTAGCGGGGGTGGAAGAGACCCAGTACTTC.

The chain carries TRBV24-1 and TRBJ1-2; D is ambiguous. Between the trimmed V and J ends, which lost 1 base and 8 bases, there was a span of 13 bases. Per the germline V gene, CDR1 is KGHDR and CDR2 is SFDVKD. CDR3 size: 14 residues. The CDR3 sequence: CATSDFGREEGYTF. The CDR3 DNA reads TGTGCCACCAGTGATTTCGGACGGGAGGAGGGCTACACCTTC.

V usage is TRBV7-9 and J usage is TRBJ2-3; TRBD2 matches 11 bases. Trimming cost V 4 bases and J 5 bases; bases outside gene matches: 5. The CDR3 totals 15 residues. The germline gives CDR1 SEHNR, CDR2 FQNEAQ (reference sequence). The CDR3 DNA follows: TGTGCCAGCAGCTACCCTAGCGGGGGGCAAGATACGCAGTATTTT. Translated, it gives CASSYPSGGQDTQYF.

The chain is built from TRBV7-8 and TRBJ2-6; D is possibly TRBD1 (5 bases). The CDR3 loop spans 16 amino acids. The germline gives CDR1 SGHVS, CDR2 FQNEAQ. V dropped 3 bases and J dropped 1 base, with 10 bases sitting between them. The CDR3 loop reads CASSLQGWSGANVLTF. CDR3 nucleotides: TGTGCCAGCAGCTTGCAGGGATGGTCTGGGGCCAACGTCCTGACTTTC.

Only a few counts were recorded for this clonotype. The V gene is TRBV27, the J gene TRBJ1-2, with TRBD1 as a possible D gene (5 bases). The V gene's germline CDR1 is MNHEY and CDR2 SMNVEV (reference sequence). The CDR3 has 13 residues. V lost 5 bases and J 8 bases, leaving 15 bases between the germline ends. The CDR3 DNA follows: TGTGCCAGCAGTCTACGGGGGAGTCGCGGCTACACCTTC. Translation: CASSLRGSRGYTF.

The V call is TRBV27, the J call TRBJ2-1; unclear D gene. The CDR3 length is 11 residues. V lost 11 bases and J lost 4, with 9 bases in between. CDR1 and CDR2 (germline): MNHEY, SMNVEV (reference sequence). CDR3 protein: CAVRGYNEQFF. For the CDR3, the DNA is TGTGCCGTAAGAGGATACAATGAGCAGTTCTTC.

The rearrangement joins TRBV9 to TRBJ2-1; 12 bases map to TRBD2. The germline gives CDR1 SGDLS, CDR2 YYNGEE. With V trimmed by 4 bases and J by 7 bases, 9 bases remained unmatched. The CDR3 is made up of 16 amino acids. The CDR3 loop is CASSNPGTSGSNEQFF. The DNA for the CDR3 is TGTGCCAGCAGCAACCCCGGGACTAGCGGGTCTAATGAGCAGTTCTTC.

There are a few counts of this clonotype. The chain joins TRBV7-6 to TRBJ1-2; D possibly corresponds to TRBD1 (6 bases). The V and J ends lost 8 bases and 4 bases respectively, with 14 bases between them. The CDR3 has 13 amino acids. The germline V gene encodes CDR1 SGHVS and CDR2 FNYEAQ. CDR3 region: CASFEGGIYGYTF. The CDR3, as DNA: TGTGCCAGCTTCGAGGGGGGGATCTATGGCTACACCTTC. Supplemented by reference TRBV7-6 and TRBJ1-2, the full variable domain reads GAGVSQSPRYKVTKRGQDVALRCDPISGHVSLYWYRQALGQGPEFLTYFNYEAQQDKSGLPNDRFSAERPEGSISTLTIQRTEQRDSAMYRCASFEGGIYGYTFGSGTRLTVV.

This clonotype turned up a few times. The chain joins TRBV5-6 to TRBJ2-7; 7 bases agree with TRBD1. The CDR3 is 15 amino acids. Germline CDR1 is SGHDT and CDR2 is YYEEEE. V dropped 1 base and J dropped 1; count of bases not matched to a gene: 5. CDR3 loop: CASSLSGTVSYEQYV. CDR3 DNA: TGTGCCAGCAGCTTGTCCGGGACAGTATCCTACGAGCAGTACGTC.

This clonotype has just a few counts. The CDR3 region has the DNA TGCGCCAGCAGCCTAGCCGAGTGGAGCAACACTGAAGCTTTCTTT. Protein product: CASSLAEWSNTEAFF. The chain combines TRBV4-1 with TRBJ1-1; no reliable D call. This CDR3 has 15 residues. Trimming cost V 4 bases and J 2 bases, with 14 bases left between them. CDR1 and CDR2 (germline): MGHRA, YSYEKL.

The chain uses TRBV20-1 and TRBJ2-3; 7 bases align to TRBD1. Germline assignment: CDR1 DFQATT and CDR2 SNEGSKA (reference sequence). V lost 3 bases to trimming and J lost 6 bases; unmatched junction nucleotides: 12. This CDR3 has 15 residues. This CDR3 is CSASIQGVYWDTQYF. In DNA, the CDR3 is TGCAGTGCTAGTATTCAGGGGGTTTATTGGGATACGCAGTATTTT.